Sequencing of this T cell receptor beta chain was carried out in a study of T-cell memory formation after mild COVID-19. About the research overall: TCR clusters were mostly donor specific.

5'RACE with constant-segment primers yielded barcoded, UMI-tagged TCR alpha and TCR beta cDNA libraries. TCRdb reprocessed the 5' RACE reads with MiXCR, giving one entry per CDR3 protein. The sample includes a few hundred thousand distinct CDR3 sequences, 20% to 25% seen only once; the top ten take 12%. Notes on this clonotype: Antigen unknown.

Germline V CDR1 and CDR2: ENHRY, SYGVKD. V was cut by 7 bases and J by 0 bases, with 12 bases left in between. CDR3 length: 14 amino acids. General study findings and limits: Clones shrinking between day 15 and 85 showed a balanced CD4/CD8 split, and those that grew later tilted toward CD4+. Proof of SARS-CoV-2 specificity was absent for the second-wave clones that crested on day 37.

The sequenced sample consisted of PBMCs or a T cell subset sorted from them (not recorded which). This TCR came from an adult woman who had mild COVID-19 (a few samples of this study predate the infection). Cell type and time point are not known. V and J are TRBV10-3 and TRBJ1-2; tentative D call: TRBD1 (5 bases). This chain's CDR3 is CAITSDSSNYGYTF. The CDR3 DNA reads TGTGCCATCACAAGCGACAGTTCTAACTATGGCTACACCTTC.